This TCR beta chain was sequenced in a study of neurological immune-mediated disorders. This clonotype was counted ten times or more. CDR3 length: 11 amino acids. V was cut by 3 bases and J by 4 bases, with 3 bases left in between. CDR1 SGHRS and CDR2 YFSETQ come from the germline V gene. MiXCR, applied by TCRdb to the 5' RACE reads, yields one record per CDR3 protein. This repertoire shows about 89,000 distinct CDR3 sequences, just over 2.5% found once; its top ten account for 1.1%. Unsorted libraries were generated from 2 million PBMCs. These cells had been stored in RNAlater at -80 C. The sample comprised PBMCs. This sequence joins TRBV5-1 and TRBJ2-3, with D hard to call. This clonotype originated in a woman under 40 with multiple sclerosis. DNA of the CDR3: TGCGCCAGCAGCTCCCCAGATACGCAGTATTTT. Protein product: CASSSPDTQYF.